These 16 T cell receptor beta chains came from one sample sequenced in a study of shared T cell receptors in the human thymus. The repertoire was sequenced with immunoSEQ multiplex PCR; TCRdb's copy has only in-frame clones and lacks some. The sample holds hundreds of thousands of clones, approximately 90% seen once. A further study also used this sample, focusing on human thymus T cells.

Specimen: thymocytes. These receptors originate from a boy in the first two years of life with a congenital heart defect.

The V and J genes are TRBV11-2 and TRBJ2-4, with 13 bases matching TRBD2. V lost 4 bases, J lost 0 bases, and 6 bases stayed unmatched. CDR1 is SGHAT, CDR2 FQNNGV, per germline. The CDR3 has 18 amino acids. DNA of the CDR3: TGTGCCAGCAGCTCCGGGACTAGCGGGACTGTAGCCAAAAACATTCAGTACTTC. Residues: CASSSGTSGTVAKNIQYF.

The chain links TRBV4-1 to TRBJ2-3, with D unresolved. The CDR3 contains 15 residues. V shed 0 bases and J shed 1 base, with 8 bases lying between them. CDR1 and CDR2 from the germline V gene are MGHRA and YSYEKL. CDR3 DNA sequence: TGCGCCAGCAGCCAAGATAGTCGCGGCACAGATACGCAGTATTTT. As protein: CASSQDSRGTDTQYF.

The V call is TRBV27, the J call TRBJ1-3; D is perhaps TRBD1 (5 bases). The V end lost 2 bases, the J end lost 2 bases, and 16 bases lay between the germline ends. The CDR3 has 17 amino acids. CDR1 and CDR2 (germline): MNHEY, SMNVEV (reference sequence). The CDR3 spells CASSLRRDQATGNTIYF. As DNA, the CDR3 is TGTGCCAGCAGTTTAAGGCGGGACCAGGCCACTGGAAACACCATATATTTT.

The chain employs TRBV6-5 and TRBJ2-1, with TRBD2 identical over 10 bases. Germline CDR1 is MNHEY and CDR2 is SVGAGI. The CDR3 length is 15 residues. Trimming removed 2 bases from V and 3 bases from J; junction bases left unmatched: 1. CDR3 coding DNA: TGTGCCAGCAGTTACGGACTAGCGGACTACAATGAGCAGTTCTTC. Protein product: CASSYGLADYNEQFF.

The CDR3 protein is CATKTGRPLATLGEQYF. DNA for the CDR3: TGTGCCACTAAAACGGGCAGGCCACTAGCGACCCTCGGCGAGCAGTACTTC. The gene calls are TRBV28 and TRBJ2-7; 7 nucleotides agree with TRBD2. The CDR3 loop spans 17 amino acids. V dropped 10 bases and J dropped 6; count of bases not matched to a gene: 24. Per the germline V gene, CDR1 is MDHEN and CDR2 is SYDVKM.

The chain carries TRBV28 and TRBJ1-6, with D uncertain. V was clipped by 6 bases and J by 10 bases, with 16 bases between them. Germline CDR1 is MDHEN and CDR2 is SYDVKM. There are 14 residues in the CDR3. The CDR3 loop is CASRLRPEVSPLHF. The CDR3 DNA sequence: TGTGCCAGCAGACTAAGGCCCGAAGTGTCACCCCTCCACTTT.

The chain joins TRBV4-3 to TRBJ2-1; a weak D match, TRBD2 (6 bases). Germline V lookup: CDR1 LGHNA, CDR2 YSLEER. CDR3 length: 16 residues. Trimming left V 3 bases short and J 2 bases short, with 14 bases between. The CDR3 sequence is CASSQDLAYPYNEQFF. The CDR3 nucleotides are TGCGCCAGCAGCCAGGACCTAGCGTACCCCTACAATGAGCAGTTCTTC.

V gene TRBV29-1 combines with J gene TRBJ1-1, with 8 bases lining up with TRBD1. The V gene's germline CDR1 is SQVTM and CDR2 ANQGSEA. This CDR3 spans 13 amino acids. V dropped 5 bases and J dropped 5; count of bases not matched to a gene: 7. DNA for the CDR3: TGCAGCGTTACCGACAGGGGCGGAACTGAAGCTTTCTTT. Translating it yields CSVTDRGGTEAFF.

The CDR3 region has the DNA TGTGCCAGCAGTCCCTGGGGATCCAGGGGGCATAGGAACACTGAAGCTTTCTTT. Protein product: CASSPWGSRGHRNTEAFF. The rearrangement links TRBV27 to TRBJ1-1; 8 nucleotides match TRBD1. Germline CDR1 MNHEY, CDR2 SMNVEV (reference sequence). The CDR3 sequence is 18 residues long. V lost 5 bases to trimming and J lost 1 base; unmatched junction nucleotides: 15.

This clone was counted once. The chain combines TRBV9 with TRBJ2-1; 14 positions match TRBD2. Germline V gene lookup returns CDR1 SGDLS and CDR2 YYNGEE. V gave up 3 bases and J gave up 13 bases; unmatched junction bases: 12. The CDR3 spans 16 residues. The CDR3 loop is CASSANGLAGGRKQFF. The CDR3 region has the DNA TGTGCCAGCAGCGCCAACGGACTAGCGGGAGGCCGCAAACAGTTCTTC.

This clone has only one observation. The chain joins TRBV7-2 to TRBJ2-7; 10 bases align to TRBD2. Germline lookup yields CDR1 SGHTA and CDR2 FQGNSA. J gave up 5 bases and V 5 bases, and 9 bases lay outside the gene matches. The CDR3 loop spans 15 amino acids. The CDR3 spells CASSPRGLAGDEQYF. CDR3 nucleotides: TGTGCCAGCAGCCCCCGGGGGCTAGCGGGAGACGAGCAGTACTTC.

CDR3 nucleotide sequence: TGCAGCGTTGAGCCGGGACTAGCAGGACTGGGCGATACGCAGTATTTT. Residues: CSVEPGLAGLGDTQYF. The rearrangement uses TRBV29-1 and TRBJ2-3, with 9 bases aligning to TRBD2. The ends lost 3 bases at V and 6 bases at J; junction bases unmatched: 13. Germline CDR1 reads SQVTM; CDR2 reads ANQGSEA. The CDR3 is 16 amino acids.

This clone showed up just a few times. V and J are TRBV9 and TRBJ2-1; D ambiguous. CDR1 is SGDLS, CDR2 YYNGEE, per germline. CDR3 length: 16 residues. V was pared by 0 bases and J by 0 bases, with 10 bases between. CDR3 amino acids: CASSVGSSLSYNEQFF. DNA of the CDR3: TGTGCCAGCAGCGTAGGTTCCTCCCTCTCCTACAATGAGCAGTTCTTC.

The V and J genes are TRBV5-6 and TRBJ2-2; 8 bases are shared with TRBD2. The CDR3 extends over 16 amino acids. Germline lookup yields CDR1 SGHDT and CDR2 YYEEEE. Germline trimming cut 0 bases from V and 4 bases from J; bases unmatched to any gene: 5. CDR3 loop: CASSLEGGRSTGELFF. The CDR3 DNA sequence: TGTGCCAGCAGCTTGGAGGGCGGGAGGAGCACCGGGGAGCTGTTTTTT.

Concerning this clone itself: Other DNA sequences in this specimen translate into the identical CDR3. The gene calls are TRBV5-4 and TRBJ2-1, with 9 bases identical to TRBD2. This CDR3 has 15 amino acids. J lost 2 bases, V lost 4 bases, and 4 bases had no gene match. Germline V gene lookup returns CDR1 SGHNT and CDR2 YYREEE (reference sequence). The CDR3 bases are TGTGCCAGCAGCCCGACTAGCGGAGCCTACAATGAGCAGTTCTTC. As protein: CASSPTSGAYNEQFF. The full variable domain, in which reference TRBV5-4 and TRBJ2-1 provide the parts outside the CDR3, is ETGVTQSPTHLIKTRGQQVTLRCSSQSGHNTVSWYQQALGQGPQFIFQYYREEENGRGNFPPRFSGLQFPNYSSELNVNALELDDSALYLCASSPTSGAYNEQFFGPGTRLTVL.

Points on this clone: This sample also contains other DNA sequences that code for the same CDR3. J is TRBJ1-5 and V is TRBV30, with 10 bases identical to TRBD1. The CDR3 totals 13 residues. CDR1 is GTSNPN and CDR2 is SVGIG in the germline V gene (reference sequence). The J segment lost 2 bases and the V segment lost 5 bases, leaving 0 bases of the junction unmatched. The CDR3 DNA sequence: TGTGCCTGGGGACAGGGGGGCAATCAGCCCCAGCATTTT. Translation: CAWGQGGNQPQHF.